The rows below give T cell receptor beta chains drawn from one sample of a study of cytomegalovirus exposure and HLA in healthy donors. TCRdb keeps only in-frame clones here, not all; method: immunoSEQ multiplex PCR. The repertoire shows 40,000 or so clones; the top ten hold over 3.5%. Sequencing was performed on PBMCs. Receptors were obtained from a male donor in good health and CMV-seronegative. Each CDR3 is given with its conserved first and last residue. The D gene is left open where the match is weak.

>.|TRBJ1-5|TRBV19
TGTGCCAGTAATTCGGGGGGCTTGGGCAATCAGCCCCAGCATTTT
CASNSGGLGNQPQHF
>TRBD1|TRBJ2-7|TRBV4-1
TGCGCCAGCAGCCTGGGACAGGGGGCGCGGAACGAGCAGTACTTC
CASSLGQGARNEQYF
>.|TRBJ2-7|TRBV18
TGTGCCAGCTCACCAGAGAATGCCTACGAGCAGTACTTC
CASSPENAYEQYF
>TRBD1|TRBJ2-1|TRBV6-1
TGTGCCAGCAGTAGACAGGGGATCAATGAGCAGTTCTTC
CASSRQGINEQFF
>.|TRBJ1-2|TRBV19
TGTGCCAGTACCCCATCGGGTTTTATTGGCTACACCTTC
CASTPSGFIGYTF
>.|TRBJ1-2|TRBV28
TGTGCCAGCAGTGTAATAACAGCTCGTGGCTACACCTTC
CASSVITARGYTF
>TRBD1|TRBJ1-1|TRBV10-1
TGCGCCAGCAGCGGGGACAGGCTAAACACTGAAGCTTTCTTT
CASSGDRLNTEAFF
>.|TRBJ2-3|TRBV4-2
TGTGCCAGCAGCCAAGATTTCGGGGAACAGAACCCGGAGTATTTT
CASSQDFGEQNPEYF
>TRBD1|TRBJ1-1|TRBV5-1
TGCGCCAGCAGCTCCGGGACAGGTATGAACACTGAAGCTTTCTTT
CASSSGTGMNTEAFF
>TRBD1|TRBJ2-7|TRBV28
TGTGCGGTACGCCAATGGACAGGTGAGAGCTACGAGCAGTACTTC
CAVRQWTGESYEQYF
>.|TRBJ1-1|TRBV2
TGTGCCAGCAGTGAAGCCGTTGGCAGCCCGAGGGATGAAGCTTTCTTT
CASSEAVGSPRDEAFF
>TRBD1|TRBJ1-2|TRBV5-1
TGCGCCAGCAGTCCCACCCTAGGGGGCGACGTCTATGGCTACACCTTC
CASSPTLGGDVYGYTF
>TRBD1|TRBJ1-4|TRBV18
TGTGCCAGCTCATCGACAGGGGTCGATTGGGAAAAACTGTTTTTT
CASSSTGVDWEKLFF
>.|TRBJ1-4|TRBV13
TGTGCCAGCAGCTTAGGAACGGGTTTACAGGGCCCAAATGAAAAACTGTTTTTT
CASSLGTGLQGPNEKLFF
>.|TRBJ1-4|TRBV2
TGTGCCAGCAGTGAGTCGGGGACTACAACTAATGAAAAACTGTTTTTT
CASSESGTTTNEKLFF
>.|TRBJ1-2|TRBV28
TGTGCCAGCAGTTTATCAGCTAACTATGGCTACACCTTC
CASSLSANYGYTF
>TRBD1|TRBJ1-6|TRBV7-9
TGTGCCAGCAGCTCACAGGGGCCATCACCCCTCCACTTT
CASSSQGPSPLHF
>.|TRBJ1-4|TRBV6-1
TGTGCCAGCAGTGTTGTGGGGAGGGCTAATGAAAAACTGTTTTTT
CASSVVGRANEKLFF
>.|TRBJ1-2|TRBV11-2
TGTGCCAGCAGCCAGGACAGTTTCTATGGCTACACCTTC
CASSQDSFYGYTF
>TRBD1|TRBJ1-2|TRBV5-1
TGCGCCAGCAGCGCGCAACAGGGGGCGTCGATCGGCTACACCTTC
CASSAQQGASIGYTF
>.|TRBJ1-1|TRBV5-4
TGTGCCAGCAGCCCGGTGGAGGGGTGGAGGATCACTGAAGCTTTCTTT
CASSPVEGWRITEAFF
>.|TRBJ1-1|TRBV12-5
TGTGCTAGTGGTGGGAGCACTGAAGCTTTCTTT
CASGGSTEAFF
>.|TRBJ1-1|TRBV2
TGTGCCAGCAGTGTAGGGGGCACTGAAGCTTTCTTT
CASSVGGTEAFF
>TRBD1|TRBJ1-2|TRBV5-6
TGTGCCAGCAGCCCAGGGACAGCCTATGGCTACACCTTC
CASSPGTAYGYTF
>.|TRBJ1-5|TRBV18
TGTGCCAGCTCACCACCGTCGGGGGAAGGTAGTCAGCCCCAGCATTTT
CASSPPSGEGSQPQHF
>TRBD1|TRBJ2-5|TRBV9
TGTGCCAGCAGGAGGACAGGGCAAGAGACCCAGTACTTC
CASRRTGQETQYF
>TRBD1|TRBJ1-5|TRBV9
TGTGCCAGCAGCGCAGCAGGGGGGCCCCAGCATTTT
CASSAAGGPQHF
>TRBD2|TRBJ2-1|TRBV15
TGTGCCACCAGTCATACTAGCGGGGGGGTCAATGAGCAGTTCTTC
CATSHTSGGVNEQFF
>TRBD1|TRBJ2-5|TRBV7-8
TGTGCCAGCAGCTGGAACAGGGGGCGGTCAGAGACCCAGTACTTC
CASSWNRGRSETQYF
>TRBD1|TRBJ1-2|TRBV6-1
TGTGCCAGCAGTGAGACAGGGACTAACTATGGCTACACCTTC
CASSETGTNYGYTF
>TRBD1|TRBJ2-5|TRBV13
TGTGCCAGCAGCTCCGGACAGGACCAAGAGACCCAGTACTTC
CASSSGQDQETQYF
>.|TRBJ1-2|TRBV4-1
TGCGCCAGCAGCCAACACAGGGTCAACTATGGCTACACCTTC
CASSQHRVNYGYTF
>.|TRBJ2-7|TRBV11-1
TGTGCCAGCAGCCTTCACGGGGACGAGCAGTACTTC
CASSLHGDEQYF